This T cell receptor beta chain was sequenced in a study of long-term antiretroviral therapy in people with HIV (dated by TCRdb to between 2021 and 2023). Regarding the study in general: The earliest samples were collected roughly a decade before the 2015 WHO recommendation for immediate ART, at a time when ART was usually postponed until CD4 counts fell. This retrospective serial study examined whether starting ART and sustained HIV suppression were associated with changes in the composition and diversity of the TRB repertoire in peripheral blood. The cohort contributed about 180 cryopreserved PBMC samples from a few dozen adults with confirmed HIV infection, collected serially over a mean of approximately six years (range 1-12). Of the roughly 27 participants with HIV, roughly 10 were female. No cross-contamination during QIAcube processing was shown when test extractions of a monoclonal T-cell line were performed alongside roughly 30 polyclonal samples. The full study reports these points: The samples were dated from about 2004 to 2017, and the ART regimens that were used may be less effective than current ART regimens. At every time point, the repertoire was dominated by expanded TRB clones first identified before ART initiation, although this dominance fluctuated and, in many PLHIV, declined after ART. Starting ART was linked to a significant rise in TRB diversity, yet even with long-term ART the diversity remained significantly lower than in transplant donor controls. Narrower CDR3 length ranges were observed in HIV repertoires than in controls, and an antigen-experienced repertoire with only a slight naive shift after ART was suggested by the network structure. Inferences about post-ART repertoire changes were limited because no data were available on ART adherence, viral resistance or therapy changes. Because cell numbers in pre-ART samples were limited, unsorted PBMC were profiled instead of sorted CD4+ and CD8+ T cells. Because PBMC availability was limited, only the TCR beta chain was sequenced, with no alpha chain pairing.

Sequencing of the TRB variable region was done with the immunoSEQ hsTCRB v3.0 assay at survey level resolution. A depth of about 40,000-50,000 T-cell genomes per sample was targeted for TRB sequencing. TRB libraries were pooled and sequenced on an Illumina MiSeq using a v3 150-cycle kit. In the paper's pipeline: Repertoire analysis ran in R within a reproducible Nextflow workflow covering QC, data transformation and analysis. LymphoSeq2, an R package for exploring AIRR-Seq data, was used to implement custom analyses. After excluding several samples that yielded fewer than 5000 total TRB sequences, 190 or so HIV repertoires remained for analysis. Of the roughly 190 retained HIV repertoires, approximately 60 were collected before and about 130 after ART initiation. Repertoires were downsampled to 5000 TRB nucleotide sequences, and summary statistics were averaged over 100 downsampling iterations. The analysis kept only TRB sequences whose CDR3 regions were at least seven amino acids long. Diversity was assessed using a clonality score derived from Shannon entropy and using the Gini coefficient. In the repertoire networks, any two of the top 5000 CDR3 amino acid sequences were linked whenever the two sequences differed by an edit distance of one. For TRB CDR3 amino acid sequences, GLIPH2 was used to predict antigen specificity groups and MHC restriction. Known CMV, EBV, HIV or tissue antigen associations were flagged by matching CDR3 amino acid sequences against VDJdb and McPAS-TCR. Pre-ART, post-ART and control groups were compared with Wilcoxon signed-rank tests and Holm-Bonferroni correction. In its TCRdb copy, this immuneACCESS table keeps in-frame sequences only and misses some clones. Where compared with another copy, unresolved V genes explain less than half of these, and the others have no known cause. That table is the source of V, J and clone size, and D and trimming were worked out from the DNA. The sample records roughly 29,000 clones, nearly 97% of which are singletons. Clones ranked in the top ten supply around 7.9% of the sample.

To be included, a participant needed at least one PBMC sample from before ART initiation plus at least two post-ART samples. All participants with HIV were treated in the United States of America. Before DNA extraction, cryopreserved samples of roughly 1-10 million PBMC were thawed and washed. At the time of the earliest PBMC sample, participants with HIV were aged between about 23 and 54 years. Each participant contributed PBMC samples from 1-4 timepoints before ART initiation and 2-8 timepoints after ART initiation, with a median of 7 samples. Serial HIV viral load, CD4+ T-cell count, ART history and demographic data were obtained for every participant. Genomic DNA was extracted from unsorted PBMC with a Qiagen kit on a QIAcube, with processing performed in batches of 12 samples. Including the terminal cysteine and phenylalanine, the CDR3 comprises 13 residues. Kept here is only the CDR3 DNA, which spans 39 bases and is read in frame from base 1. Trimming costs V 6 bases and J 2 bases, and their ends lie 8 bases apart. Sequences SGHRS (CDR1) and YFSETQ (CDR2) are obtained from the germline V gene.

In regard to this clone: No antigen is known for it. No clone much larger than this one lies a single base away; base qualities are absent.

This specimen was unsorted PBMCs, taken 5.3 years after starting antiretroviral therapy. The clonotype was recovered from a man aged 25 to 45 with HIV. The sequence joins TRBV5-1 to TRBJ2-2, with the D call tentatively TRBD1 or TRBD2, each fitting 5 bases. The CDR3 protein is CASMRGNTGELFF. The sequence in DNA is TGCGCCAGCATGAGGGGAAACACCGGGGAGCTGTTTTTT.